Listed below are T cell receptor beta chains from one sample, sequenced in a study of PD-L1 blockade in urothelial cancer. Libraries were prepared by immunoSEQ multiplex PCR; TCRdb keeps only in-frame clonotypes and omits some of them. The sample includes 35,000 to 45,000 clones, about 89% of them seen just once. The material was PBMCs, obtained around atezolizumab (anti-PD-L1) treatment. The origin of the receptors is an older man with urothelial cancer. CDR3s include the opening cysteine and the closing phenylalanine or tryptophan. D genes are given only for firm matches. Part of the rows lack a size; the others show once, few, many or a class for expanded clones.

TRBD1,once,TRBJ1-5,TRBV19,CASRTKPGQGASNQPQHF,TGTGCCAGTAGAACGAAACCGGGACAGGGGGCGAGCAATCAGCCCCAGCATTTT
TRBD1,NA,TRBJ1-1,TRBV19,CATRDSMNTEAFF,TGTGCCACCCGGGACAGTATGAACACTGAAGCTTTCTTT
TRBD1,NA,TRBJ1-2,TRBV5-4,CASSHDRDAGYTF,TGTGCCAGCAGCCATGACAGGGACGCTGGCTACACCTTC
TRBD1,NA,TRBJ2-7,TRBV4-2,CASSRTGSYEQYF,TGTGCCAGCAGCCGGACAGGATCTTACGAGCAGTACTTC
NA,once,TRBJ2-6,TRBV2,CATREGVSGANVLTF,TGTGCCACAAGGGAGGGGGTCTCTGGGGCCAACGTCCTGACTTTC
NA,NA,TRBJ2-7,TRBV28,CASIDTGGRRSYEQYF,TGTGCCAGCATCGATACCGGGGGGCGTAGGTCCTACGAGCAGTACTTC
NA,NA,TRBJ1-2,TRBV10-3,CAISESQGRGGERNYGYTF,TGTGCCATCAGTGAGTCCCAAGGCCGGGGCGGGGAGAGAAACTATGGCTACACCTTC
TRBD1,once,TRBJ2-1,TRBV6-5,CASTPDRVSYNEQFF,TGTGCCAGCACTCCAGACAGGGTGAGCTACAATGAGCAGTTCTTC
NA,once,TRBJ2-7,TRBV29-1,CSVGGGTYEQYF,TGCAGCGTTGGGGGCGGTACCTACGAGCAGTACTTC
TRBD1,NA,TRBJ2-7,TRBV6-1,CASWLGQAYEQYF,TGTGCCAGCTGGTTGGGACAGGCCTACGAGCAGTACTTC
NA,NA,TRBJ1-3,TRBV11-2,CASSFLRGNSGNTIYF,TGTGCCAGCAGCTTCCTCCGGGGGAACTCTGGAAACACCATATATTTT
TRBD2,NA,TRBJ2-7,TRBV5-1,CASSFQAGGPYEQYF,TGCGCCAGCAGCTTCCAAGCGGGAGGGCCATACGAGCAGTACTTC
TRBD2,NA,TRBJ2-2,TRBV27,CASSRTSGSRTGELFF,TGTGCCAGCAGCCGGACTAGCGGGAGTCGCACCGGGGAGCTGTTTTTT
NA,NA,TRBJ1-5,TRBV28,CASSLQGLGNQPQHF,TGTGCCAGCAGTCTACAGGGATTAGGGAATCAGCCCCAGCATTTT
TRBD2,NA,TRBJ2-6,TRBV5-6,CASRKFGTSGSSGANVLTF,TGTGCCAGCAGAAAATTCGGGACTAGCGGGAGTTCTGGGGCCAACGTCCTGACTTTC
TRBD2,NA,TRBJ2-1,TRBV28,CASSKPGLAGGHEQFF,TGTGCCAGCAGCAAACCCGGACTAGCGGGAGGCCATGAGCAGTTCTTC
TRBD1,once,TRBJ2-6,TRBV15,CATGQGDHSGANVLTF,TGTGCCACGGGACAGGGGGATCACTCTGGGGCCAACGTCCTGACTTTC
NA,NA,TRBJ2-1,TRBV2,CASSGRLGHNEQFF,TGTGCCAGCAGTGGGCGTCTGGGCCACAATGAGCAGTTCTTC
TRBD2,NA,TRBJ2-3,TRBV2,CASSSSGRGTDTQYF,TGTGCCAGCAGTAGTAGCGGGAGAGGCACAGATACGCAGTATTTT
NA,NA,TRBJ1-2,TRBV6-6,CASSPDRSHGYTF,TGTGCCAGCAGCCCCGACAGGTCCCATGGCTACACCTTC
NA,NA,TRBJ2-7,TRBV28,CASSETRGNEQYF,TGTGCCAGCAGTGAGACTAGGGGCAACGAGCAGTACTTC
TRBD2,NA,TRBJ2-1,TRBV7-9,CASSLGTSGRSEQFF,TGTGCCAGCAGCCTGGGGACTAGCGGGAGATCTGAGCAGTTCTTC
NA,NA,TRBJ2-2,TRBV6-5,CASRGLRGGTGELFF,TGTGCCAGCAGGGGTCTCCGGGGAGGCACCGGGGAGCTGTTTTTT
NA,NA,TRBJ2-5,TRBV19,CASSIFEGAAFQETQYF,TGTGCCAGTAGTATCTTCGAAGGGGCGGCTTTCCAAGAGACCCAGTACTTC
TRBD2,NA,TRBJ2-2,TRBV5-1,CASSQTSGGINTGELFF,TGCGCCAGCAGCCAGACTAGCGGGGGAATTAACACCGGGGAGCTGTTTTTT
NA,NA,TRBJ2-2,TRBV9,CASSVSDSGTGELFF,TGTGCCAGCAGCGTATCTGATTCAGGGACCGGGGAGCTGTTTTTT
TRBD2,NA,TRBJ2-1,TRBV18,CASSRSGSINEQFF,TGTGCCAGCTCCCGTAGCGGGAGCATCAATGAGCAGTTCTTC
NA,NA,TRBJ1-2,TRBV5-5,CASSPIHLSNYGYTF,TGTGCCAGCAGCCCTATCCATCTGAGTAACTATGGCTACACCTTC
NA,few,TRBJ1-4,TRBV28,CASSLDYREKLFF,TGTGCCAGCAGTTTAGACTATAGGGAAAAACTGTTTTTT
TRBD1,NA,TRBJ1-4,TRBV27,CASSTRDRGPKLFF,TGTGCCAGCAGTACAAGGGACAGGGGGCCAAAACTGTTTTTT
TRBD2,NA,TRBJ2-2,TRBV9,CASSVPGLAETGELFF,TGTGCCAGCAGCGTTCCGGGACTAGCGGAAACCGGGGAGCTGTTTTTT
TRBD2,NA,TRBJ2-2,TRBV19,CASTDRSREGPTGELFF,TGTGCCAGTACCGATCGGTCCCGGGAGGGTCCCACCGGGGAGCTGTTTTTT
NA,NA,TRBJ1-5,TRBV6-6,CASSPRDTVRNQPQHF,TGTGCCAGCAGTCCTCGGGACACGGTAAGGAATCAGCCCCAGCATTTT
TRBD1,NA,TRBJ1-4,TRBV28,CASSMDRINGANEKLFF,TGTGCCAGCAGCATGGACAGGATCAACGGGGCTAATGAAAAACTGTTTTTT
TRBD2,NA,TRBJ2-3,TRBV5-4,CASSLGAGGRTDTQYF,TGTGCCAGCAGCTTGGGAGCGGGAGGGAGGACAGATACGCAGTATTTT
NA,NA,TRBJ2-7,TRBV6-1,CASSAAGASYEQYF,TGTGCCAGCAGTGCAGCGGGCGCCTCCTACGAGCAGTACTTC
NA,NA,TRBJ2-3,TRBV15,CATSRDQVEGDFTDTQYF,TGTGCCACCAGCAGAGATCAAGTGGAAGGAGATTTCACAGATACGCAGTATTTT
TRBD2,NA,TRBJ2-7,TRBV5-1,CASSPRTSGSSDEQYF,TGCGCCAGCAGCCCGAGGACTAGCGGGAGCAGCGACGAGCAGTACTTC
NA,few,TRBJ2-1,TRBV28,CASSNRLRGNEQFF,TGTGCCAGCAGTAATCGACTACGAGGCAATGAGCAGTTCTTC
TRBD2,NA,TRBJ2-1,TRBV10-3,CAISPGLGHNEQFF,TGTGCCATCAGCCCGGGACTAGGTCACAATGAGCAGTTCTTC
TRBD1,NA,TRBJ2-3,TRBV28,CASSSSPGTEDTDTQYF,TGTGCCAGCAGTTCGTCTCCCGGGACAGAAGACACAGATACGCAGTATTTT
TRBD1,NA,TRBJ2-3,TRBV28,CASSLSGGVYTDTQYF,TGTGCCAGCAGTTTATCAGGGGGAGTTTACACAGATACGCAGTATTTT
TRBD1,NA,TRBJ1-5,TRBV6-6,CASTVTGNQPQHF,TGTGCCAGCACCGTGACAGGGAATCAGCCCCAGCATTTT
NA,NA,TRBJ2-1,TRBV5-1,CASRPSQGVRYNEQFF,TGCGCCAGCAGGCCTTCACAGGGTGTACGCTACAATGAGCAGTTCTTC
TRBD2,NA,TRBJ2-7,TRBV7-6,CASSPRLAGEGEQYF,TGTGCCAGCAGCCCTAGACTAGCGGGAGAGGGAGAGCAGTACTTC
NA,NA,TRBJ1-5,TRBV19,CARPPRGCNQPQHF,TGTGCCAGACCACCCAGGGGTTGTAATCAGCCCCAGCATTTT
NA,once,TRBJ2-7,TRBV7-3,CARGTTGGNEQYF,TGTGCCAGGGGGACTACAGGGGGTAACGAGCAGTACTTC
NA,NA,TRBJ2-2,TRBV6-4,CASSGSSTGELFF,TGTGCCAGCAGCGGGAGTAGCACCGGGGAGCTGTTTTTT
TRBD2,NA,TRBJ2-3,TRBV6-5,CASSSLASGEGDTQYF,TGTGCCAGCAGTTCCCTGGCTAGCGGGGAGGGAGATACGCAGTATTTT
TRBD1,NA,TRBJ1-5,TRBV2,CASTGTVNSNQPQHF,TGTGCCAGCACCGGGACAGTGAATAGCAATCAGCCCCAGCATTTT
TRBD2,NA,TRBJ2-1,TRBV5-1,CASSLSSSGLNEQFF,TGCGCCAGCAGCTTGTCGTCTAGCGGACTTAATGAGCAGTTCTTC
TRBD2,NA,TRBJ2-2,TRBV18,CASSPGLAGTTGELFF,TGTGCCAGCTCACCGGGACTAGCGGGAACCACCGGGGAGCTGTTTTTT